These 14 T cell receptor beta chains were all obtained from the same sample, sequenced in a study of CD4 T cells in relation to SARS-CoV-2 and coronaviruses. CD4+ T cells from unexposed donors were obtained before the COVID-19 pandemic (2011-2018). CD4+ T cells were isolated from the cells after 10 days of culture. These TCRs' antigens remain unknown. Measured with immunoSEQ multiplex PCR; TCRdb has only the in-frame clones, and not every one. Among 20,000 to 25,000 clones listed, around three quarters were seen once. Sequencing was performed on CD4+ T cells from PBMCs, cultured in vitro. The receptor source for this set is a human donor in good health.

The chain employs TRBV3-1 (or the pseudogene TRBV3-2) and TRBJ2-7; D may be TRBD2 (5 bases). From germline, CDR1 is LGHDT and CDR2 YNNKEL (reference sequence). V gave up 0 bases and J gave up 4 bases, with 13 bases separating them. This CDR3 is 15 amino acids long. As DNA, the CDR3 is TGTGCCAGCAGCCAAGATTCGGACTTCCATTACGAGCAGTACTTC. The encoded protein is CASSQDSDFHYEQYF.

V is TRBV27 and J is TRBJ2-3; D unclear. From germline, CDR1 is MNHEY and CDR2 SMNVEV (reference sequence). The CDR3 is 15 amino acids. V lost 0 bases and J lost 2, with 9 bases in between. The CDR3 loop reads CASSLSSLPTDTQYF. CDR3 nucleotides: TGTGCCAGCAGTTTATCCTCCCTACCCACAGATACGCAGTATTTT.

The rearrangement joins TRBV24-1 to TRBJ2-5; D unclear. V shed 7 bases and J shed 7 bases, with 21 bases lying between them. Per the germline V gene, CDR1 is KGHDR and CDR2 is SFDVKD. The CDR3 is 15 residues long. CDR3: CATSSGSENQVTQYF. CDR3 sequence (DNA): TGTGCCACCAGCTCCGGGTCGGAGAACCAGGTGACCCAGTACTTC.

The chain carries TRBV6-5 and TRBJ1-1; no firm D call. CDR3 size: 14 residues. V shed 7 bases and J shed 6 bases, with 18 bases lying between them. Per germline, CDR1 MNHEY and CDR2 SVGAGI. The CDR3, as DNA: TGTGCCAGCACTCTTGCGGCCCCGGGCGCTGAAGCTTTCTTT. Protein sequence: CASTLAAPGAEAFF.

This rearrangement joins TRBV7-6 to TRBJ1-1; no clear D gene. Germline CDR1 reads SGHVS; CDR2 reads FNYEAQ. The CDR3 loop spans 17 amino acids. Trimming pared 5 bases from V and 2 bases from J, leaving 21 bases between. CDR3 sequence (DNA): TGTGCCAGCAGCCCACCCCGTCAGGATAGCAAAAACACTGAAGCTTTCTTT. Translating gives CASSPPRQDSKNTEAFF.

V is TRBV19 and J is TRBJ1-3, with D possibly being TRBD1 (5 bases). Germline V gene data show CDR1 as LNHDA and CDR2 as SQIVND (reference sequence). The V end was cut by 4 bases, the J end by 0 bases, with 16 bases between. The CDR3 is 17 amino acids. The CDR3 sequence is CASSKGRSAASGNTIYF. The CDR3 coding sequence is TGTGCCAGTAGTAAGGGGAGGAGCGCAGCCTCTGGAAACACCATATATTTT.

This chain connects TRBV4-2 to TRBJ2-5, with TRBD2 matching 11 bases. The CDR3 totals 17 residues. J lost 0 bases, V lost 4 bases, and 7 bases had no gene match. CDR1 is LGHNA and CDR2 is YNFKEQ in the germline V gene. In nucleotides, the CDR3 is TGTGCCAGCAGCCGGGGACTAGCGGAGGGCTACCAAGAGACCCAGTACTTC. Protein sequence: CASSRGLAEGYQETQYF.

The chain recombines TRBV20-1 with TRBJ2-7; D is unresolved. V lost 2 bases and J 3 bases, leaving 5 bases between the germline ends. Looked up from germline, CDR1 is DFQATT and CDR2 is SNEGSKA (reference sequence). CDR3 length: 11 amino acids. CDR3 in amino acids: CSARTGYEQYF. CDR3 coding DNA: TGCAGTGCTAGAACCGGCTACGAGCAGTACTTC.

This sequence joins TRBV27 and TRBJ2-7; the D is unclear. In germline, CDR1 is MNHEY, CDR2 SMNVEV (reference sequence). Between the trimmed V and J ends, which lost 6 bases and 5 bases, there was a span of 20 bases. CDR3 length equals 15 residues. CDR3 bases: TGTGCCAGCAGCCCTCGCCCGTGGGGTTGGAACGAGCAGTACTTC. The encoded protein is CASSPRPWGWNEQYF.

J is TRBJ2-6 and V is TRBV19, with D tentatively TRBD2 (6 bases). In germline, CDR1 is LNHDA, CDR2 SQIVND (reference sequence). V was cut by 9 bases and J by 0 bases, with 12 bases left in between. This CDR3 is 15 amino acids long. In DNA, the CDR3 is TGTGCCAGCTCCCCGGGGGACTCTGGGGCCAACGTCCTGACTTTC. It codes for CASSPGDSGANVLTF.

V gene TRBV2 combines with J gene TRBJ1-5; the D is unclear. Trimming took 5 bases from V and 7 from J, leaving 18 bases between them. Per the germline V gene, CDR1 is SNHLY and CDR2 is FYNNEI. This CDR3 spans 15 amino acids. The CDR3 protein is CASSLRAFTAQPQHF. CDR3 bases: TGTGCCAGCAGTCTACGGGCCTTCACGGCCCAGCCCCAGCATTTT.

This chain uses TRBV5-1 with TRBJ2-1; TRBD1 aligns across 9 bases. This CDR3 has 15 residues. CDR1 is SGHRS and CDR2 is YFSETQ in the germline V gene. J was trimmed by 8 bases and V by 0 bases; bases with no gene match: 6. This chain's CDR3 is CASSLGGTGLDEQFF. CDR3 nucleotides: TGCGCCAGCAGCTTGGGGGGGACAGGGTTGGATGAGCAGTTCTTC. Full variable domain (missing parts from reference TRBV5-1 and TRBJ2-1): KAGVTQTPRYLIKTRGQQVTLSCSPISGHRSVSWYQQTPGQGLQFLFEYFSETQRNKGNFPGRFSGRQFSNSRSEMNVSTLELGDSALYLCASSLGGTGLDEQFFGPGTRLTVL.

CDR3 residues: CAWSVGGSGIYGYTF. As DNA, the CDR3 is TGTGCCTGGAGTGTGGGGGGCTCCGGGATATATGGCTACACCTTC. The chain links TRBV30 to TRBJ1-2; possibly TRBD1 for D (6 bases). CDR1 GTSNPN and CDR2 SVGIG come from the germline V gene (reference sequence). CDR3 length: 15 amino acids. V was pared by 0 bases and J by 5 bases, with 16 bases between.

This chain connects TRBV11-2 to TRBJ2-7; D is ambiguous. Deletions cut 1 base from V and 0 bases from J, with 13 bases between. CDR1 and CDR2 (germline): SGHAT, FQNNGV. The CDR3 is 16 amino acids. CDR3 nucleotides: TGTGCCAGCAGCTTAGGGTTTCGGTTCGACTCCTACGAGCAGTACTTC. Residues: CASSLGFRFDSYEQYF.